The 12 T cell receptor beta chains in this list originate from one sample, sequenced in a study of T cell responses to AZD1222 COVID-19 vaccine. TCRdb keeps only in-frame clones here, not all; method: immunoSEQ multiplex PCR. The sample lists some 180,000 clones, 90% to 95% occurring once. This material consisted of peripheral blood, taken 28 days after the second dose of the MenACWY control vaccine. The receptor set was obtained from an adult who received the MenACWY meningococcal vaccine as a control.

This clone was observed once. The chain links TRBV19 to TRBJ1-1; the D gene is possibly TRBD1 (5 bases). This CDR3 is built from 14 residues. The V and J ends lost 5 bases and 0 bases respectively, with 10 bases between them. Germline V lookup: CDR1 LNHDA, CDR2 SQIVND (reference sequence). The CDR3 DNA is TGTGCCAGTAGTGCCGGGGGGGTGAACACTGAAGCTTTCTTT. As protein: CASSAGGVNTEAFF.

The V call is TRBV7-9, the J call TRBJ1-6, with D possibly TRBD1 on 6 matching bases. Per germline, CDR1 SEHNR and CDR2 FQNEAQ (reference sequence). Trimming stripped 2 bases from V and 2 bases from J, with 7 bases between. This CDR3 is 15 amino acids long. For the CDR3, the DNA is TGTGCCAGCAGCTTATCAGGGGCCTATAATTCACCCCTCCACTTT. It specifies CASSLSGAYNSPLHF.

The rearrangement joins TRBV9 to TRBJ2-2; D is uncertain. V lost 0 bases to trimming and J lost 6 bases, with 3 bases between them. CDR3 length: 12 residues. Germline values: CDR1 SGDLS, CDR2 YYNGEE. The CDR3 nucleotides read TGTGCCAGCAGCGTAGAGCCCGGGGAGCTGTTTTTT. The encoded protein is CASSVEPGELFF. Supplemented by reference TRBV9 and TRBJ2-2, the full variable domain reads DSGVTQTPKHLITATGQRVTLRCSPRSGDLSVYWYQQSLDQGLQFLIQYYNGEERAKGNILERFSAQQFPDLHSELNLSSLELGDSALYFCASSVEPGELFFGEGSRLTVL.

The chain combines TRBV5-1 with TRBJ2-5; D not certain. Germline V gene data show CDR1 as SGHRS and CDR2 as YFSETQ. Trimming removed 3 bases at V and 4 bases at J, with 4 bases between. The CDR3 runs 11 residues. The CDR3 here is CASSSVETQYF. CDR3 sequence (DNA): TGCGCCAGCAGCTCGGTAGAGACCCAGTACTTC.

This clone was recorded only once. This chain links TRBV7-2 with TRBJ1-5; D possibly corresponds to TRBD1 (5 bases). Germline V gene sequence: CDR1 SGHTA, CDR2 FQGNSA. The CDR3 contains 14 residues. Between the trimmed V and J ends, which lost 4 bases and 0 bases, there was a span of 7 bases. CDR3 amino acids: CASSWGRSNQPQHF. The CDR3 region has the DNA TGTGCCAGCAGCTGGGGACGTAGCAATCAGCCCCAGCATTTT.

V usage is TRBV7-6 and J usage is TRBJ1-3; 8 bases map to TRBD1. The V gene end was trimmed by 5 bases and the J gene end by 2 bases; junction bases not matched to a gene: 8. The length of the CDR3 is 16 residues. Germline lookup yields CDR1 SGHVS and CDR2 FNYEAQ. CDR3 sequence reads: CASSPSLTGAGNTIYF. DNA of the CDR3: TGTGCCAGCAGCCCGAGCCTGACAGGGGCTGGAAACACCATATATTTT.

CDR3 bases: TGTGCCAGCAGGGGGGATTCCTACTATCAGCCCCAGCATTTT. This translates into CASRGDSYYQPQHF. The V call is TRBV6-5, the J call TRBJ1-5; D is perhaps TRBD1 (5 bases). In germline, CDR1 is MNHEY, CDR2 SVGAGI. The V and J ends lost 6 bases and 5 bases respectively, with 14 bases between them. The CDR3 sequence is 14 residues long.

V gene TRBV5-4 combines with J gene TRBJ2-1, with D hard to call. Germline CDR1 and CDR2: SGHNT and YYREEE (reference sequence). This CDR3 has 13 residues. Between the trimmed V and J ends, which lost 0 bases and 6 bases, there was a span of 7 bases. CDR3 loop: CASSLVGINEQFF. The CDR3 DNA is TGTGCCAGCAGCTTGGTTGGGATCAATGAGCAGTTCTTC. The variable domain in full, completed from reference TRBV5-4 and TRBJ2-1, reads ETGVTQSPTHLIKTRGQQVTLRCSSQSGHNTVSWYQQALGQGPQFIFQYYREEENGRGNFPPRFSGLQFPNYSSELNVNALELDDSALYLCASSLVGINEQFFGPGTRLTVL.

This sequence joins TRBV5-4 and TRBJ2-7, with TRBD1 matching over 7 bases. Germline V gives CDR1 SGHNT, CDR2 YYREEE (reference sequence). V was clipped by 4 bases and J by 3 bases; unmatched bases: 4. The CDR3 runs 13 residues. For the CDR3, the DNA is TGTGCCAGCAGCCCGGGACAGAGCTACGAGCAGTACTTC. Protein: CASSPGQSYEQYF.

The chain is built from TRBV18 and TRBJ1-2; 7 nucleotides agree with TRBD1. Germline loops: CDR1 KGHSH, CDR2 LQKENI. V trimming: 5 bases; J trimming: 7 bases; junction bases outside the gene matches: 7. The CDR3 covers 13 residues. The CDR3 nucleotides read TGTGCCAGCTCAGCCGGGACAGATTTTGGCTACACCTTC. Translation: CASSAGTDFGYTF.

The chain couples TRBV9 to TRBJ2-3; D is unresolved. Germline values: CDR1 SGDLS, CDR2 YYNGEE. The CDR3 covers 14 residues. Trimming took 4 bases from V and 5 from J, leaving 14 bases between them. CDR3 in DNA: TGTGCCAGCAGCCCAAGAGCAGGTGGAGATACGCAGTATTTT. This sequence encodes CASSPRAGGDTQYF.

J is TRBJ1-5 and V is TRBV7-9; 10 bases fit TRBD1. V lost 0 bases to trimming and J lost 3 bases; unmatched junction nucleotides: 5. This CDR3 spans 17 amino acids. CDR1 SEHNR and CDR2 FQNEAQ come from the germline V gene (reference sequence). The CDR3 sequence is CASSLAQGQGYNQPQHF. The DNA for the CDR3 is TGTGCCAGCAGCTTAGCGCAGGGACAGGGGTACAATCAGCCCCAGCATTTT.